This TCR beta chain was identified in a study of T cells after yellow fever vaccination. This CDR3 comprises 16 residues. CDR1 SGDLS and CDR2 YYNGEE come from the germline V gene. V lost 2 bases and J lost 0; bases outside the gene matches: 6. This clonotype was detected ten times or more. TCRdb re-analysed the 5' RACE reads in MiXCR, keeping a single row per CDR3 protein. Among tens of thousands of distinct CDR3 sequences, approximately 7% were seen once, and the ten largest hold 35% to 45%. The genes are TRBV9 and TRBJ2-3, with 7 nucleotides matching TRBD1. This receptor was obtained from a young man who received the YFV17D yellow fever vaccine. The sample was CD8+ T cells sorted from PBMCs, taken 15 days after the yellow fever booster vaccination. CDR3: CASSVAGTESTDTQYF. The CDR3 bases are TGTGCCAGCAGCGTCGCCGGGACAGAAAGCACAGATACGCAGTATTTT.